This T cell receptor (beta chain) was captured by sequencing in a study of CD4 T cells in relation to SARS-CoV-2 and coronaviruses. In the study overall: No peptide or an HIV-1 Nef peptide pool served as negative control.

Before the COVID-19 pandemic, during about 2011-2019, CD4+ T cells were taken from unexposed donors. CD4+ T cells were isolated from the cells after about nine days of culture. Unexposed-donor CD4+ T cells were probed with SARS-CoV-2 S/N and four cold-coronavirus spikes, cells permitting. On this clone: The antigen remains undetermined.

Here immunoSEQ multiplex PCR was the method, and the copy in TCRdb shows in-frame clones only, minus some. This table has some 16,000 clones, 65% to 85% appearing once. The ends were cut back, 5 bases at V and 1 base at J, with 8 bases in the middle. Germline V gives CDR1 SNHLY, CDR2 FYNNEI. CDR3 length: 13 residues. The gene calls are TRBV2 and TRBJ1-2, with TRBD1 as a possible D gene (5 bases). This clonotype was sampled from a human donor in good health. The sample comprised CD4+ T cells from PBMCs, cultured in vitro. In DNA form, the CDR3 reads TGTGCCAGCAGTCGACAGCTTAACTATGGCTACACCTTC. It translates to CASSRQLNYGYTF.